This T cell receptor beta chain derives from a study of T cell repertoires in cytomegalovirus infection. About the research overall: From public TCR beta signatures came an indication of both CMV infection and matching HLA type. Study-wide results and caveats: CMV-specific TCR beta clonotypes restricted by HLA-C dominated the ex vivo response.

The V end was cut by 0 bases, the J end by 6 bases, with 12 bases between. There are 16 residues in the CDR3. In this sample, this clonotype turned up many times. What it recognizes is unknown. TCRdb fed the reads into MiXCR, producing one record per CDR3 protein. The table lists 45,000 to 75,000 distinct CDR3 sequences, more than 25% of them singletons. This clonotype originated in a human donor in good health (CMV status not recorded). Some clones in this sample may be carry-over from other donors' samples. The V call is TRBV6-7, the J call TRBJ1-6; D unresolved. TRBV6-7 is an ORF for which the function is uncertain. Sequencing was carried out using PBMCs, sequenced either directly or after in vitro stimulation (not recorded which). The CDR3 nucleotides are TGTGCCAGCAGTTACTCTACGCCAGCCTGTAATTCACCCCTCCACTTT. Translation: CASSYSTPACNSPLHF.